This T cell receptor beta chain appears in the sequencing data of a study of T cell repertoires in cytomegalovirus infection. V was pared by 3 bases and J by 3 bases, with 9 bases of the junction left unmatched. The CDR3 runs to 16 residues. TCRdb redid the calling of the reads with MiXCR, one entry per CDR3 protein. The table has approximately 1,000,000 distinct CDR3 sequences, roughly 31% seen once. This clonotype was seen a few times. Its antigen is currently unknown. The source is a human donor in good health (CMV status not recorded). Some clones in this sample may be carry-over from other donors' samples. The V call is TRBV12-3 or TRBV12-4, the J call TRBJ2-3; the match to TRBD1 covers 7 bases. The specimen was cultured CD8+ T cells from PBMCs, collected from culture after CMV antigen stimulation. This CDR3 is CASSFLTGSYTDTQYF. The DNA for the CDR3 is TGTGCCAGCAGTTTTTTGACAGGGTCATATACAGATACGCAGTATTTT.